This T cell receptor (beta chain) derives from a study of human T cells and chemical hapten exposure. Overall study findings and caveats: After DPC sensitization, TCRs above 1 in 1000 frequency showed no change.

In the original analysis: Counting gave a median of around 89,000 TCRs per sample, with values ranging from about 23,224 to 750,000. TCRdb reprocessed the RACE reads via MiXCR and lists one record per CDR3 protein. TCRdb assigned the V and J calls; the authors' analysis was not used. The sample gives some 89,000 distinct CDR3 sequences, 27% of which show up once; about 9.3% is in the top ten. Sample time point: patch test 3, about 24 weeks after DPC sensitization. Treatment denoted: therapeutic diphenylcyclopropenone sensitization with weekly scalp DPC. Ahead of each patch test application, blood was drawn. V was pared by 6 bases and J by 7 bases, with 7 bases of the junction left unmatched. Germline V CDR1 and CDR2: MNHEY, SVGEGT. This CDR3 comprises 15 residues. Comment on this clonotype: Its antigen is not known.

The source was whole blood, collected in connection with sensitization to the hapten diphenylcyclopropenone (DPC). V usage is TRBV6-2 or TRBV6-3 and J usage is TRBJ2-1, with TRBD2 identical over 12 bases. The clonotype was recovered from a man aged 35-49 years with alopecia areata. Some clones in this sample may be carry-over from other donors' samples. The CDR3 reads CASSKTSGRSNEQFF. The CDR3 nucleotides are TGTGCCAGCAGCAAGACTAGCGGGAGAAGTAATGAGCAGTTCTTC.